These T cell receptor beta chains were read from a single sample in a study of blood T cell repertoires in COVID-19. Measured with immunoSEQ multiplex PCR; TCRdb has only the in-frame clones, and not every one. This sample carries tens of thousands of clones, around 77% of them seen once, and the ten largest clones take about 20%. The sequencing sample was made of peripheral blood. The receptors come from a man older than 75 with active or convalescent COVID-19. Both conserved end residues are part of each CDR3. D genes are given only for firm matches. Clone size appears in some rows only: once, few, many, or a class for an expanded clone.

d_gene: TRBD2; v_gene: TRBV29-1; j_gene: TRBJ2-3; abundance: once; CDR3aa: CSVVGLAETSDTQYF; CDR3nt: TGCAGCGTTGTGGGTCTAGCGGAGACCTCAGATACGCAGTATTTT
d_gene: TRBD2; v_gene: TRBV2; j_gene: TRBJ2-4; abundance: NA; CDR3aa: CASSAASGRALAKNIQYF; CDR3nt: TGTGCCAGCAGTGCGGCTAGCGGGAGGGCTCTAGCCAAAAACATTCAGTACTTC
d_gene: TRBD1; v_gene: TRBV6-5; j_gene: TRBJ2-5; abundance: NA; CDR3aa: CASSRNVGQTETQYF; CDR3nt: TGTGCCAGCAGTCGTAACGTGGGACAGACAGAGACCCAGTACTTC
d_gene: NA; v_gene: TRBV4-3; j_gene: TRBJ1-4; abundance: NA; CDR3aa: CASSQRQATNEKLFF; CDR3nt: TGCGCCAGCAGCCAACGACAGGCCACTAATGAAAAACTGTTTTTT
d_gene: TRBD1; v_gene: TRBV29-1; j_gene: TRBJ2-4; abundance: NA; CDR3aa: CSGGQGVPKNIQYF; CDR3nt: TGCAGCGGGGGACAGGGTGTACCCAAAAACATTCAGTACTTC
d_gene: TRBD2; v_gene: TRBV5-5; j_gene: TRBJ2-7; abundance: NA; CDR3aa: CASSLGAGGSGEQYF; CDR3nt: TGTGCCAGCAGCTTGGGAGCGGGAGGGTCTGGCGAGCAGTACTTC
d_gene: TRBD2; v_gene: TRBV24-1; j_gene: TRBJ2-1; abundance: NA; CDR3aa: CATSDLAGIGNEQFF; CDR3nt: TGTGCCACCAGTGATCTAGCGGGAATAGGGAATGAGCAGTTCTTC
d_gene: NA; v_gene: TRBV11-3; j_gene: TRBJ2-3; abundance: NA; CDR3aa: CASSLVTADTQYF; CDR3nt: TGTGCCAGCAGCTTAGTTACGGCAGATACGCAGTATTTT
d_gene: NA; v_gene: TRBV19; j_gene: TRBJ2-1; abundance: few; CDR3aa: CASSIRARASYNEQFF; CDR3nt: TGTGCCAGTAGTATAAGAGCCAGGGCTTCCTACAATGAGCAGTTCTTC
d_gene: NA; v_gene: TRBV2; j_gene: TRBJ2-5; abundance: few; CDR3aa: CASRQGQETQYF; CDR3nt: TGTGCCAGCAGGCAGGGACAAGAGACCCAGTACTTC
d_gene: NA; v_gene: TRBV24-1; j_gene: TRBJ2-2; abundance: few; CDR3aa: CATSDHTNTGELFF; CDR3nt: TGTGCCACCAGTGACCACACGAACACCGGGGAGCTGTTTTTT
d_gene: NA; v_gene: TRBV19; j_gene: TRBJ2-3; abundance: NA; CDR3aa: CASSIGTTTDTQYF; CDR3nt: TGTGCCAGTAGTATAGGGACTACCACAGATACGCAGTATTTT
d_gene: TRBD1; v_gene: TRBV7-6; j_gene: TRBJ2-7; abundance: many; CDR3aa: CASSYGQGFEQYF; CDR3nt: TGTGCCAGCAGCTACGGACAGGGTTTCGAGCAGTACTTC
d_gene: TRBD1; v_gene: TRBV5-4; j_gene: TRBJ2-7; abundance: NA; CDR3aa: CASSGTGTGASYEQYF; CDR3nt: TGTGCCAGCAGCGGAACCGGGACAGGGGCTTCCTACGAGCAGTACTTC
d_gene: TRBD2; v_gene: TRBV5-4; j_gene: TRBJ2-7; abundance: NA; CDR3aa: CASSLDLAGVGEQYF; CDR3nt: TGTGCCAGCAGCTTGGATCTAGCGGGAGTCGGCGAGCAGTACTTC
d_gene: TRBD2; v_gene: TRBV7-9; j_gene: TRBJ2-5; abundance: NA; CDR3aa: CASSPTGTSGETQYF; CDR3nt: TGTGCCAGCAGTCCAACCGGGACTAGTGGGGAGACCCAGTACTTC
d_gene: NA; v_gene: TRBV5-1; j_gene: TRBJ2-7; abundance: NA; CDR3aa: CASPNELTTYEQYF; CDR3nt: TGCGCCAGCCCCAACGAACTAACTACTTACGAGCAGTACTTC
d_gene: TRBD1; v_gene: TRBV18; j_gene: TRBJ2-2; abundance: NA; CDR3aa: CASSPIGTGNTGELFF; CDR3nt: TGTGCCAGCTCACCAATAGGGACAGGGAACACCGGGGAGCTGTTTTTT
d_gene: TRBD1; v_gene: TRBV10-2; j_gene: TRBJ2-1; abundance: NA; CDR3aa: CASSSGQYNEQFF; CDR3nt: TGCGCCAGCAGTTCGGGACAGTACAATGAGCAGTTCTTC
d_gene: NA; v_gene: TRBV6-5; j_gene: TRBJ2-7; abundance: NA; CDR3aa: CASSYTLDSGQGEQYF; CDR3nt: TGTGCCAGCAGTTACACCCTGGACAGCGGCCAAGGCGAGCAGTACTTC
d_gene: TRBD1; v_gene: TRBV4-1; j_gene: TRBJ2-7; abundance: NA; CDR3aa: CASSQQTGGVEQYF; CDR3nt: TGCGCCAGCAGCCAACAGACAGGGGGCGTAGAGCAGTACTTC
d_gene: NA; v_gene: TRBV5-4; j_gene: TRBJ1-3; abundance: NA; CDR3aa: CASSSYSGNTIYF; CDR3nt: TGTGCCAGCAGCTCCTATAGTGGAAACACCATATATTTT
d_gene: NA; v_gene: TRBV7-3; j_gene: TRBJ1-5; abundance: NA; CDR3aa: CASSVGLDQPQHF; CDR3nt: TGTGCCAGCAGTGTGGGCTTGGATCAGCCCCAGCATTTT
d_gene: NA; v_gene: TRBV19; j_gene: TRBJ2-7; abundance: NA; CDR3aa: CASSRSGEGVYEQYF; CDR3nt: TGTGCCAGCAGTAGGTCAGGGGAAGGAGTCTACGAGCAGTACTTC
d_gene: TRBD1; v_gene: TRBV18; j_gene: TRBJ2-3; abundance: NA; CDR3aa: CASSPGTGGWTDTQYF; CDR3nt: TGTGCCAGCTCACCCGGGACAGGGGGCTGGACAGATACGCAGTATTTT
d_gene: NA; v_gene: TRBV7-9; j_gene: TRBJ1-5; abundance: NA; CDR3aa: CASSLGGRGGQPQHF; CDR3nt: TGTGCCAGCAGCTTAGGGGGCAGGGGCGGGCAGCCCCAGCATTTT
d_gene: NA; v_gene: TRBV5-1; j_gene: TRBJ1-1; abundance: NA; CDR3aa: CASSIDGGNTEAFF; CDR3nt: TGCGCCAGCAGCATTGACGGGGGGAACACTGAAGCTTTCTTT
d_gene: NA; v_gene: TRBV3-1/TRBV3-2; j_gene: TRBJ2-5; abundance: once; CDR3aa: CASSPTVQETQYF; CDR3nt: TGTGCCAGCAGCCCGACAGTACAAGAGACCCAGTACTTC
d_gene: TRBD2; v_gene: TRBV5-1; j_gene: TRBJ2-1; abundance: NA; CDR3aa: CASSPPQAGGNNEQFF; CDR3nt: TGCGCCAGCAGCCCCCCCCAGGCGGGAGGAAACAATGAGCAGTTCTTC
d_gene: TRBD2; v_gene: TRBV10-3; j_gene: TRBJ2-1; abundance: once; CDR3aa: CAISEKPSGGGSNEQFF; CDR3nt: TGTGCCATCAGTGAAAAGCCTAGCGGGGGGGGCTCCAATGAGCAGTTCTTC
d_gene: NA; v_gene: TRBV11-2; j_gene: TRBJ2-7; abundance: NA; CDR3aa: CASSLSLPGEQYF; CDR3nt: TGTGCCAGCAGCTTATCTCTCCCGGGGGAGCAGTACTTC